The TCR beta chain described here comes from a study of T-cell reconstitution after alpha-beta-depleted transplantation in children. General observations from the study: Fresh T-cell production supplied most of the T-cell counts and diversity seen one year after transplant. Reported findings indicate that, about two months after transplant, alpha-beta T cells came from several hundred expanded clones, which were derived from non-depleted graft cells. Some patients' high day-60 TCRbeta diversity was attributed to recipient cells surviving conditioning.

TCRbeta library preparation incorporated unique molecular identifiers. Each CDR3 protein is one row after TCRdb ran MiXCR on the PCR reads. Among hundreds of thousands of distinct CDR3 sequences, approximately 8% were seen once, and the ten largest hold 35% to 45%. This clonotype has more than one count but fewer than ten. Its antigen remains unidentified. Per germline, CDR1 SGHTA and CDR2 FQGTGA. Trimming removed 0 bases from V and 3 bases from J; junction bases left unmatched: 11. The CDR3 runs 18 residues. This chain connects TRBV7-3 to TRBJ2-1, with 7 bases that match TRBD1. The sample was PBMCs, mostly from graft donor cells, taken 360 days after TCRalphabeta/CD19-depleted stem cell transplant. The TCR sequence derives from a male patient between 2 and 15 years old who had a stem cell transplant for acute myeloid leukemia, so the T cells may come from the graft donor. This CDR3 is CASSLTETETGIYNEQFF. For the CDR3, the DNA is TGTGCCAGCAGCTTAACGGAAACCGAGACAGGGATCTACAATGAGCAGTTCTTC.